This T cell receptor beta chain is drawn from a study of early T cells in non-severe SARS-CoV-2 infection. At the level of the study: Sequenced bulk RNA came from whole blood that was unsorted, and chains were unpaired.

In its sample, this clonotype was seen many times. With 5 bases removed from V and 7 bases from J, the gap between germline ends came to 18 bases. CDR3 length equals 15 residues. TCRdb ran MiXCR on the 5' RACE reads and lists one entry per CDR3 protein. The sample carries tens of thousands of distinct CDR3 sequences, around 12% recorded once. This TCR was sampled from an adult who was a healthcare worker with PCR-confirmed SARS-CoV-2 infection or an uninfected control (not recorded which). Sequencing input: whole blood. The V gene is TRBV12-3 or TRBV12-4, the J gene TRBJ2-4; D is perhaps TRBD2 (6 bases). CDR3 in amino acids: CASSRRLGGGNIQYF. DNA for the CDR3: TGTGCCAGCAGTCGCCGACTGGGAGGTGGTAACATTCAGTACTTC.